Listed below are T cell receptor beta chains from one sample, sequenced in a study of CD8+CD57+ T cells in acquired aplastic anemia. TCRdb reanalysed the reads using MiXCR and keeps one entry per CDR3 protein. In the table there are about 180,000 distinct CDR3 sequences, approximately 48% of which are singletons. Sequencing was performed on sorted CD4+, CD8+, or CD8+CD57+ T cells (not recorded which) from PBMCs. All receptors derive from a human donor with aplastic anemia. The CDR3 runs from the conserved cysteine through the conserved F or W. A D gene is named only where the DNA matches it firmly. Size values are once, few and many counts, or a class for expanded clones, and some rows have none.

- TRBJ2-7 - TRBV7-2 CASSLVLLPGEQYF TGTGCCAGCAGCTTAGTGCTACTCCCAGGCGAGCAGTACTTC
- TRBJ2-7 TRBD2 TRBV7-6 CAPPSGTYEQYF TGTGCCCCTCCTAGCGGCACCTACGAGCAGTACTTC
- TRBJ2-1 - TRBV4-2 CVSSPWGQGKGEQFF TGTGTCAGCAGCCCGTGGGGGCAGGGCAAAGGTGAGCAGTTCTTC
- TRBJ1-6 - TRBV2 CACQVFNTPLHF TGTGCATGTCAGGTCTTTAATACACCCCTCCACTTC
- TRBJ1-4 - TRBV5-1 CASRFSGTNEKLFF TGCGCCAGCAGATTCTCCGGGACCAATGAAAAACTGTTTTTT
- TRBJ2-1 - TRBV20-1 CSASGGADYNEQFF TGCAGTGCTAGTGGGGGGGCGGATTACAATGAGCAGTTCTTC
few TRBJ2-3 - TRBV11-1 CASSLLETSTDTQYF TGTGCCAGCAGCCTACTAGAGACTAGCACAGATACGCAGTATTTT
- TRBJ2-5 - TRBV3-1 CASSLVVEGERTQYF TGTGCCAGCAGCCTTGTTGTCGAGGGAGAAAGGACCCAGTACTTC
- TRBJ2-5 - TRBV5-1 CASSLVQQGGETQYF TGCGCCAGCAGCTTGGTCCAACAGGGAGGAGAGACCCAGTACTTC
- TRBJ1-4 TRBD1 TRBV5-1 CASSLWDRDEKLFF TGCGCCAGCAGCTTGTGGGACAGGGATGAAAAACTGTTTTTT
few TRBJ1-6 - TRBV2 CASSEERGSPLHF TGTGCCAGCAGTGAAGAGAGGGGTTCACCCCTCCACTTT
few TRBJ2-7 - TRBV14 CASSQAPTGEQYF TGTGCCAGCAGCCAAGCACCGACAGGCGAGCAGTACTTC
many TRBJ1-4 - TRBV5-5 CASSLDQGRVEKLFF TGTGCCAGCAGCTTGGATCAGGGGCGGGTTGAAAAACTGTTTTTT
many TRBJ1-4 - TRBV3-1 CASSRDRRNEKLFF TGTGCCAGCAGCCGAGACCGTCGGAATGAAAAACTGTTTTTT
- TRBJ1-1 - TRBV2 CASSVRNTEAFF TGTGCCAGCAGTGTACGGAACACTGAAGCTTTCTTT
many TRBJ2-2 TRBD2 TRBV10-3 CAISFGGGIGELFF TGTGCCATCAGTTTCGGGGGGGGCATCGGGGAGCTGTTTTTT
once TRBJ1-4 TRBD1 TRBV4-1 CASSLGQGFDNEKLFF TGCGCCAGCAGCCTCGGACAGGGTTTCGACAATGAAAAACTGTTTTTT
few TRBJ2-1 - TRBV30 CAWSGTQGEQFF TGTGCCTGGAGTGGGACCCAGGGTGAGCAGTTCTTC
- TRBJ2-1 - TRBV19 CATRVYNEQFF TGTGCCACGCGAGTCTACAATGAGCAGTTCTTC
- TRBJ2-1 - TRBV6-1 CASIKQGRNEQFF TGTGCCAGCATTAAACAGGGGAGGAATGAGCAGTTCTTC
few TRBJ2-3 - TRBV29-1 CSVASGVSTDTQYF TGCAGCGTTGCATCGGGAGTCAGCACAGATACGCAGTATTTT
- TRBJ2-3 TRBD2 TRBV15 CATAGGTDTQYF TGTGCCACCGCGGGAGGGACAGATACGCAGTATTTT
- TRBJ1-1 TRBD1 TRBV24-1 CATRAGTGGITEAFF TGTGCCACCAGGGCGGGGACAGGGGGCATCACTGAAGCTTTCTTT
- TRBJ2-7 - TRBV11-2 CASSLEQTLREQYF TGTGCCAGCAGCTTAGAACAAACCCTACGCGAGCAGTACTTC
- TRBJ2-5 - TRBV2 CASTQGNAETQYF TGTGCCAGCACACAGGGAAACGCAGAGACCCAGTACTTC
- TRBJ1-6 TRBD1 TRBV19 CASGDRTYNSPLHF TGTGCCAGTGGGGACAGGACCTATAATTCACCCCTCCACTTT
- TRBJ1-3 - TRBV27 CASSWDPGNTIYF TGTGCCAGCAGTTGGGACCCTGGAAACACCATATATTTT
- TRBJ2-5 - TRBV4-1 CASSFDRGGETQYF TGCGCCAGCAGCTTCGATCGGGGTGGAGAGACCCAGTACTTC
many TRBJ1-5 - TRBV5-1 CASSLTGIEPQHF TGCGCCAGCAGCTTGACAGGTATCGAGCCCCAGCATTTT
many TRBJ2-5 - TRBV7-7 CASSETGSETQYF TGTGCTAGCAGCGAGACTGGTTCTGAGACCCAGTACTTC
many TRBJ2-1 TRBD2 TRBV5-4 CASSLASGSYNEQFF TGTGCCAGCAGCTTGGCTAGCGGGAGCTACAATGAGCAGTTCTTC
- TRBJ1-1 - TRBV7-9 CASSANLEAFF TGTGCCAGCAGCGCAAACCTTGAAGCTTTCTTT
- TRBJ1-6 - TRBV28 CASIRGGTSSYNSPLHF TGTGCCAGCATTAGGGGCGGGACCAGCTCCTATAATTCACCCCTCCACTTT
few TRBJ1-1 TRBD1 TRBV3-1 CASSRVQGGTEAFF TGTGCCAGCAGCCGAGTACAGGGGGGGACTGAAGCTTTCTTT
many TRBJ1-5 - TRBV4-2 CASSLLGGAASNQPQHF TGTGCCAGCAGCCTTCTGGGGGGGGCAGCGAGCAATCAGCCCCAGCATTTT
many TRBJ1-1 - TRBV5-6 CASSHGVANTEAFF TGTGCCAGCAGCCACGGTGTGGCGAACACTGAAGCTTTCTTT
many TRBJ2-3 TRBD2 TRBV12-3/TRBV12-4 CASSTSGTDTQYF TGTGCCAGCAGTACTAGCGGCACAGATACGCAGTATTTT
- TRBJ2-7 TRBD2 TRBV20-1 CSARDFTGAGGDSYEQYF TGCAGTGCTAGAGATTTTACGGGGGCGGGAGGGGACTCCTACGAGCAGTACTTC
- TRBJ1-6 - TRBV19 CASRITGNGYNSPLHF TGTGCCAGTAGAATCACAGGGAACGGCTATAATTCACCCCTCCACTTT
- TRBJ1-1 - TRBV5-8 CASTYTGLGTEAFF TGTGCCAGCACCTATACAGGGTTGGGGACTGAAGCTTTCTTT
- TRBJ2-7 - TRBV7-6 CASSLTGELYF TGTGCCAGCAGCTTAACCGGGGAGCTGTACTTC